Below, 2 T cell receptor beta chains from the same sample are listed, as sequenced in a study of T cell responses to AZD1222 COVID-19 vaccine. Sequencing was performed with immunoSEQ multiplex PCR; in TCRdb, only in-frame clones are kept and a portion is missing. The sample has 90,000 to 130,000 clones; 94% are singletons. This specimen consisted of peripheral blood, obtained 28 days after the second AZD1222 dose. The receptors shown here come from an adult who received the AZD1222 COVID-19 vaccine.

The genes are TRBV5-8 and TRBJ1-5; the D is unclear. The CDR3 length is 10 residues. Trimming stripped 1 base from V and 11 bases from J, with 4 bases between. Germline CDR1 SGHTS, CDR2 YDEGEE. DNA for the CDR3: TGTGCCAGCAGCTTGTCTTCCCAGCATTTT. Its translation: CASSLSSQHF.

The J gene is TRBJ2-2, the V gene TRBV2; D not resolved. This CDR3 comprises 11 residues. V was trimmed by 11 bases and J by 5 bases, leaving 9 bases between them. CDR1 and CDR2 from the germline V gene are SNHLY and FYNNEI. CDR3 amino acids: CASILTGELFF. In nucleotides, the CDR3 is TGTGCCTCAATATTAACCGGGGAGCTGTTTTTT.